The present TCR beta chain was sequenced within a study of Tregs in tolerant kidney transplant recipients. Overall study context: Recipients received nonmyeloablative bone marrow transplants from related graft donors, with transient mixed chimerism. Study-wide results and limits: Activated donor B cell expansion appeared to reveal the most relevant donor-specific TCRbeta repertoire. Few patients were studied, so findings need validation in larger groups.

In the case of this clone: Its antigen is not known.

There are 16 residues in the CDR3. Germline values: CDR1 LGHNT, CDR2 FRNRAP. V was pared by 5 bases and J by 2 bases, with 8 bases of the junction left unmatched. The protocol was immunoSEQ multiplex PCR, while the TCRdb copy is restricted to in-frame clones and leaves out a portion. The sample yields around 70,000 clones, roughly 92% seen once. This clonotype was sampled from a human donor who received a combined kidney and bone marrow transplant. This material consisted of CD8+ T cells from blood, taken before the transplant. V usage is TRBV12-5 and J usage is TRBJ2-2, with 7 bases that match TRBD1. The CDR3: CASGPVGGLNTGELFF. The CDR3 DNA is TGTGCTAGTGGTCCCGTAGGGGGCCTCAACACCGGGGAGCTGTTTTTT.